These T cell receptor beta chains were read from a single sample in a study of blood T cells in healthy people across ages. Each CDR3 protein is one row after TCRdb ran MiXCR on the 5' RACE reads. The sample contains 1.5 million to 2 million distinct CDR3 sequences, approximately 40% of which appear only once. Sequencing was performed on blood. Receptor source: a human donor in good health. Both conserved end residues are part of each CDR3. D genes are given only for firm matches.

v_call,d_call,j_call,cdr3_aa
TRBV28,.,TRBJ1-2,CASSLGRGRRAFDGYTF
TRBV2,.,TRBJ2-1,CASSVRQSQETQFF
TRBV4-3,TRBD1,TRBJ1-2,CASSQVWAGGYYGYTF
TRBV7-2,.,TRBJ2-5,CASSRRRETTETQYF
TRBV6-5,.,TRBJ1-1,CASSYDPANTEAFF
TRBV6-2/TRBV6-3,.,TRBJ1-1,CASSLWAPGTLMNTEAFF
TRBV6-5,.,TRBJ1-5,CASRGSNNQPQHF
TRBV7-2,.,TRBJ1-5,CASSLRGGVPPYSNQPQHF
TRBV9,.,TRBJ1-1,CASSVDLSTEAFF
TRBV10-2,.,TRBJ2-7,CASSPDITTSYEQYF
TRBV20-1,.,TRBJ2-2,CSARDPVGTGELFF
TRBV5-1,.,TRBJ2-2,CASSPTPTVNTGELFF
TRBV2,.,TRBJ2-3,CASSEYGLGSTDTQYF
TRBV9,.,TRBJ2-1,CASSDRLGATNEQFF
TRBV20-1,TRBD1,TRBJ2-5,CSADDRGTQETQYF
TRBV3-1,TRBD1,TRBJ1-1,CAWRQGNTEAFF
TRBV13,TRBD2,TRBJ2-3,CASSDRTSGGVTDTQYF
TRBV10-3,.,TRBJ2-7,CAIRPGQSTGEQYF
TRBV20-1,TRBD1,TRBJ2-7,CSAAHRGRYEQYF
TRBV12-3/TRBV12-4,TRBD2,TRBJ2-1,CASSEGLAGIGEQFF
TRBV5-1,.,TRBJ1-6,CASSLWSSPLHF
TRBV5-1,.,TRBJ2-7,CASSLLRGGEQYF
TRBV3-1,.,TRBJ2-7,CASSQGIGGTYEQYF
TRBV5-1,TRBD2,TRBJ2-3,CASSLAYAGDTDTQYF
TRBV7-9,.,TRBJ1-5,CASSFHRVGGNQPQHF
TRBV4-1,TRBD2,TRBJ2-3,CASTVSGLAGGPDTQYF
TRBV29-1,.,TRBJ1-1,CSVEVVGDTEAFF
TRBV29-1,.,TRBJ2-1,CSVGYTGGRSYNEQFF
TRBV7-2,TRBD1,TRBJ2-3,CASSFDRQGATQYF
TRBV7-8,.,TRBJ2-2,CASSLAGRADTGELFF
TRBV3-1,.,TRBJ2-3,CASSQVTDISDTQYF
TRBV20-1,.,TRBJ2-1,CSATTGTTNNEQFF
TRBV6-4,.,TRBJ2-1,CASSEGQEGNEQFF
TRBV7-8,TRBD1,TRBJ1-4,CASSRGQFNEKLFF
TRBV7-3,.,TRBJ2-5,CASSFTGPGETQYF